A selection of T cell receptor beta chains follows, all from one sample in a study of CD8 T cells in Susac syndrome. TCRdb reprocessed the immunoSEQ multiplex PCR reads via MiXCR and lists one record per CDR3 protein. The table lists about 120,000 distinct CDR3 sequences, about 94% of them singletons. The sample was CD8+ T cells from PBMCs. The receptor source for this set is a human donor with Susac syndrome. Both conserved end residues are part of each CDR3. A D gene is named only where the DNA matches it firmly. Some rows have no size entry. The others give once, few or many, or a class for an expanded clone.

d_call | j_call | v_call | cdr3_length | clone_size | cdr3_aa | cdr3_nt
. | TRBJ1-2 | TRBV13 | 14 | . | CASSPQDSNYGYTF | TGTGCCAGCAGCCCCCAAGACAGCAACTATGGCTACACCTTC
TRBD1 | TRBJ2-5 | TRBV27 | 14 | . | CASSDLGQGKTQYF | TGTGCCAGCAGTGACCTGGGACAGGGAAAGACCCAGTACTTC
TRBD1 | TRBJ1-2 | TRBV7-9 | 13 | . | CASSLGDRGGYTF | TGTGCCAGCAGCTTAGGCGACAGGGGAGGCTACACCTTC
. | TRBJ2-7 | TRBV28 | 16 | . | CASSSPLGTAVYEQYF | TGTGCCAGCAGTTCCCCTCTGGGGACGGCCGTCTACGAGCAGTACTTC
. | TRBJ2-1 | TRBV19 | 16 | . | CASSIDHGTPYNEQFF | TGTGCCAGTAGTATAGACCACGGGACTCCCTACAATGAGCAGTTCTTC
. | TRBJ2-5 | TRBV7-3 | 14 | . | CAGGHEAFQETQYF | TGTGCCGGTGGACATGAGGCGTTCCAAGAGACCCAGTACTTC
TRBD1 | TRBJ1-1 | TRBV15 | 16 | . | CATSTRDRGYGTEAFF | TGTGCCACCAGCACCCGGGACAGGGGGTACGGCACTGAAGCTTTCTTT
TRBD2 | TRBJ2-1 | TRBV30 | 13 | . | CACAGGNYNEQFF | TGTGCCTGTGCGGGAGGGAACTACAATGAGCAGTTCTTC
. | TRBJ2-2 | TRBV12-3/TRBV12-4 | 13 | few | CASSLGSTGELFF | TGTGCCAGCAGTTTAGGGTCCACCGGGGAGCTGTTTTTT
. | TRBJ1-2 | TRBV9 | 17 | . | CASSSSGGTGTNYGYTF | TGTGCCAGCAGCTCGAGCGGGGGAACAGGCACTAACTATGGCTACACCTTC
. | TRBJ2-6 | TRBV4-2 | 15 | . | CASSQETSGANVLTF | TGTGCCAGCAGCCAAGAGACTAGTGGGGCCAACGTCCTGACTTTC
TRBD1 | TRBJ2-2 | TRBV12-5 | 18 | . | CASGLAYLRDRALGELFF | TGTGCTAGTGGTTTGGCTTACCTCCGGGACAGAGCCTTGGGGGAGCTGTTTTTT
. | TRBJ2-7 | TRBV12-3/TRBV12-4 | 12 | . | CASSLTPHEQYF | TGTGCCAGCAGTCTAACCCCTCACGAGCAGTACTTC
TRBD2 | TRBJ2-7 | TRBV6-2/TRBV6-3 | 18 | . | CASSYVGGFGLAGVEQYF | TGTGCCAGCAGTTACGTTGGCGGGTTCGGACTAGCGGGAGTCGAGCAGTACTTC
TRBD2 | TRBJ2-5 | TRBV20-1 | 18 | once | CSARDPLRLAGEEETQYF | TGCAGTGCTAGAGATCCCCTCCGACTAGCGGGAGAAGAAGAGACCCAGTACTTC
TRBD1 | TRBJ1-3 | TRBV30 | 13 | . | CASTGGPGNTIYF | TGCGCCTCTACAGGGGGCCCTGGAAACACCATATATTTT
TRBD1 | TRBJ1-2 | TRBV2 | 15 | . | CASTLTGVSNYGYTF | TGTGCCAGCACCCTGACAGGGGTATCTAACTATGGCTACACCTTC
TRBD1 | TRBJ1-1 | TRBV7-9 | 15 | . | CASSSGTGGWTEAFF | TGTGCCAGCAGCTCCGGGACAGGGGGTTGGACTGAAGCTTTCTTT
TRBD2 | TRBJ2-1 | TRBV20-1 | 14 | . | CSARVLAGVNEQFF | TGCAGTGCTAGAGTACTAGCGGGAGTTAATGAGCAGTTCTTC
. | TRBJ2-7 | TRBV2 | 12 | . | CASSENTYEQYF | TGTGCCAGCAGTGAGAATACCTACGAGCAGTACTTC
TRBD1 | TRBJ1-1 | TRBV27 | 14 | . | CASRAGTGVTEAFF | TGTGCCAGCAGGGCAGGGACAGGGGTCACTGAAGCTTTCTTT
TRBD2 | TRBJ2-5 | TRBV28 | 19 | . | CASSPETGLAGGYQETQYF | TGTGCCAGCAGTCCAGAAACGGGACTAGCGGGGGGGTACCAAGAGACCCAGTACTTC
. | TRBJ2-7 | TRBV6-5 | 13 | . | CASSYGLAGEQYF | TGTGCCAGCAGTTACGGGCTAGCTGGCGAGCAGTACTTC
. | TRBJ1-2 | TRBV20-1 | 14 | . | CSARRTADNYGYTF | TGCAGTGCTAGGCGGACAGCGGACAACTATGGCTACACCTTC
TRBD1 | TRBJ1-2 | TRBV30 | 13 | . | CAWSETGEGGYTF | TGTGCCTGGAGCGAGACAGGGGAGGGCGGCTACACCTTC
. | TRBJ1-2 | TRBV6-5 | 17 | . | CASSYKEEAGASYGYTF | TGTGCCAGCAGTTACAAGGAAGAGGCAGGTGCGTCCTATGGCTACACCTTC
. | TRBJ2-1 | TRBV4-1 | 13 | . | CASSPGVENEQFF | TGCGCCAGCAGTCCAGGGGTGGAAAATGAGCAGTTCTTC
. | TRBJ2-2 | TRBV18 | 16 | . | CASSQIRALPNGELFF | TGTGCCAGCTCACAAATACGAGCTCTCCCGAACGGGGAGCTGTTTTTT
TRBD2 | TRBJ2-3 | TRBV15 | 15 | once | CATSTSGLAGDTQYF | TGTGCCACCAGCACCTCGGGACTAGCGGGAGATACGCAGTATTTT
. | TRBJ2-3 | TRBV20-1 | 15 | . | CSARDLSGPPGTQYF | TGCAGTGCTAGGGACTTGAGCGGGCCTCCGGGGACGCAGTATTTT
. | TRBJ1-5 | TRBV27 | 13 | few | CASSLDSNQPQHF | TGTGCCAGCAGTCTAGATAGCAATCAGCCCCAGCATTTT
. | TRBJ2-1 | TRBV30 | 16 | . | CAWTPGWGRSYNEQFF | TGTGCCTGGACCCCCGGTTGGGGACGCTCCTACAATGAGCAGTTCTTC
TRBD1 | TRBJ2-1 | TRBV7-9 | 17 | . | CASSLAWRTGGFNEQFF | TGTGCCAGCAGCTTAGCGTGGAGGACAGGGGGTTTCAATGAGCAGTTCTTC
. | TRBJ2-7 | TRBV20-1 | 13 | . | CSASSQDPYEQYF | TGCAGTGCTAGTTCACAGGACCCCTACGAGCAGTACTTC
TRBD1 | TRBJ2-2 | TRBV12-3/TRBV12-4 | 15 | once | CASSPGQGLAGELFF | TGTGCCAGCAGTCCGGGACAGGGATTAGCCGGGGAGCTGTTTTTT
. | TRBJ2-2 | TRBV2 | 13 | . | CASSEGSAGELFF | TGTGCCAGCAGTGAAGGTAGCGCCGGGGAGCTGTTTTTT
. | TRBJ1-5 | TRBV27 | 13 | . | CAAAPKSNQPQHF | TGTGCCGCTGCTCCGAAAAGCAATCAGCCCCAGCATTTT
TRBD2 | TRBJ2-1 | TRBV9 | 16 | . | CASSPNQAGGYNEQFF | TGTGCCAGCAGCCCCAACCAAGCGGGAGGGTACAATGAGCAGTTCTTC
. | TRBJ1-1 | TRBV2 | 13 | once | CATGPGDRTEAFF | TGTGCCACCGGACCGGGGGACCGTACTGAAGCTTTCTTT
TRBD2 | TRBJ2-1 | TRBV7-8 | 16 | . | CASSSLGRTSYNEQFF | TGTGCCAGCAGCTCGTTAGGTCGGACTAGCTACAATGAGCAGTTCTTC
TRBD1 | TRBJ2-7 | TRBV13 | 13 | . | CASSFQTGYEQYF | TGTGCCAGCAGCTTCCAGACAGGGTACGAGCAGTACTTC
. | TRBJ2-3 | TRBV7-3 | 14 | . | CASSSGRGTDTQYF | TGTGCCAGCAGCTCTGGGCGGGGAACAGATACGCAGTATTTT